The T cell receptor beta chain under discussion was sequenced for a study of blood T cell repertoires in COVID-19. The overall study: Samples came from the United States, Italy and Spain, spanning acute and convalescent COVID-19.

Unmatched junction bases numbered 1, after V lost 5 bases and J lost 0 bases. The CDR3 length is 15 residues. Germline CDR1 and CDR2: LNHDA and SQIVND (reference sequence). This clone was picked up a small number of times. This sample also contains other DNA sequences that code for the same CDR3. Either two negative PCRs, clearance, or symptom resolution qualified Cohort 3 donors as recovered. Original methodology: Quantification of nucleated cells was approximated via reference gene primer amplification. Sequenced by immunoSEQ multiplex PCR; TCRdb stores in-frame clones only, minus some. V, J and clone size are taken as reported in that table, and D and trimming were inferred from the DNA itself. The sample lists more than 300,000 clones, around four fifths occurring once.

This TCR came from a woman in her forties or fifties who had recovered from COVID-19. Sequenced sample: PBMCs or T cells enriched from blood (not recorded which). The chain links TRBV19 to TRBJ1-5, with 10 bases that match TRBD1. The CDR3 DNA is TGTGCCAGTAGTGGGGACAGGGGTAGCAATCAGCCCCAGCATTTT. This translates into CASSGDRGSNQPQHF.